This T cell receptor (beta chain) was observed in a study of OX40 agonist ivuxolimab in advanced cancers. TCRdb keeps only in-frame clones here, not all; method: immunoSEQ multiplex PCR. The profile covers roughly 75,000 clones, with roughly 87% appearing a single time and 6.2% taken by the ten largest. The CDR3 is made up of 16 amino acids. Per germline, CDR1 MDHEN and CDR2 SYDVKM. V was clipped by 8 bases and J by 4 bases, with 21 bases between them. This rearrangement joins TRBV28 to TRBJ1-3; D possibly corresponds to TRBD1 (6 bases). This clonotype originated in an adult with an advanced solid tumor such as melanoma, head and neck, liver or kidney cancer. The material was CD4+ or CD8+ T cells sorted from blood, obtained in a trial of the OX40 agonist ivuxolimab. For the CDR3, the DNA is TGTGCCAGCTGGAAAGACAGGTCCGGATCCGGAAACACCATATATTTT. Translating gives CASWKDRSGSGNTIYF.